This TCR beta chain was found in a study of control samples from healthy donors and cancer patients. This table comes from immunoSEQ multiplex PCR, and its TCRdb copy is limited to in-frame clones, with some not included. The repertoire includes about 150,000 clones, roughly 92% of them detected once, and 0.55% to 0.7% sits in the top ten. This CDR3 is 16 amino acids long. The V end was cut by 4 bases, the J end by 1 base, with 14 bases between. CDR1 MGHRA and CDR2 YSYEKL come from the germline V gene. The sample was blood. The source is a woman aged 25 to 39 in good health. The chain recombines TRBV4-1 with TRBJ2-4; D may be TRBD1 or TRBD2 (5 bases each). Here the CDR3 DNA reads TGCGCCAGCAGCCCCTGGGACGGGTCGGCCAAAAACATTCAGTACTTC. Protein sequence: CASSPWDGSAKNIQYF.